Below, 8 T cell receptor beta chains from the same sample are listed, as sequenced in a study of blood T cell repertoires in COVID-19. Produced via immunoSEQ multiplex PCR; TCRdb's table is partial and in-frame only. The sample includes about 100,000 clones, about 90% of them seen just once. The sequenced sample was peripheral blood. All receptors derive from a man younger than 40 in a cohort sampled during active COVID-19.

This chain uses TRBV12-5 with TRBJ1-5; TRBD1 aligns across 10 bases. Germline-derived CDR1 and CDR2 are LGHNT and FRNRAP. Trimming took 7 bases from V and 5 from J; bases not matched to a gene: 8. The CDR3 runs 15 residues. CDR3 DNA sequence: TGTGCTAGTGCCCTGGGCGGGACAGGGGATCAGCCCCAGCATTTT. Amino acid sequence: CASALGGTGDQPQHF.

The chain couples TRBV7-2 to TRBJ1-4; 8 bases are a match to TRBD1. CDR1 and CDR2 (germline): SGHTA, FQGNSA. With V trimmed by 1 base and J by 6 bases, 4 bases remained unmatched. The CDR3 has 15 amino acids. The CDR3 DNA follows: TGTGCCAGCAGCTTAGGACAGGGGCAGGATGAAAAACTGTTTTTT. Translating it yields CASSLGQGQDEKLFF.

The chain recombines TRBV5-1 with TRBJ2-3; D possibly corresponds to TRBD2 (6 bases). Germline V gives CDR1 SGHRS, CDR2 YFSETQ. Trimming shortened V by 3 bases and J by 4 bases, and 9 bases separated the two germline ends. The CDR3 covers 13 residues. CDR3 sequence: CASSSGVADTQYF. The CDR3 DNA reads TGCGCCAGCAGCTCGGGAGTGGCAGATACGCAGTATTTT. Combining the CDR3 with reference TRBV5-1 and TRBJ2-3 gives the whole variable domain KAGVTQTPRYLIKTRGQQVTLSCSPISGHRSVSWYQQTPGQGLQFLFEYFSETQRNKGNFPGRFSGRQFSNSRSEMNVSTLELGDSALYLCASSSGVADTQYFGPGTRLTVL.

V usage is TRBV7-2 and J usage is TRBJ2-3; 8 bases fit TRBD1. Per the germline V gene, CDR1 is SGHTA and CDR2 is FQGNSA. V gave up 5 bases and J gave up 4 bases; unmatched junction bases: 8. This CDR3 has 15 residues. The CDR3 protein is CASSLRGRRPDTQYF. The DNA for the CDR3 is TGTGCCAGCAGCCTCAGGGGGCGTAGGCCAGATACGCAGTATTTT.

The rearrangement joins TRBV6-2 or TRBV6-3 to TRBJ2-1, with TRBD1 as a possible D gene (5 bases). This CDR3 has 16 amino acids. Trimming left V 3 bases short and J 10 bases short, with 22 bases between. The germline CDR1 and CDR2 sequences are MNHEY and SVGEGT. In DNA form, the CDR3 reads TGTGCCAGCAGTTATTCTAGGGGTCCTCCGGACCCGGAGCAGTTCTTC. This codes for CASSYSRGPPDPEQFF.

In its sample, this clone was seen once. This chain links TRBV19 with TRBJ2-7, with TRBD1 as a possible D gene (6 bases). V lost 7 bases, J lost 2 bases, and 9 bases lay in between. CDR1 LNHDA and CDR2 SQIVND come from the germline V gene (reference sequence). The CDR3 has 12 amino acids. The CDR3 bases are TGTGCCAGTATGGGGACAACCTACGAGCAGTACTTC. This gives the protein CASMGTTYEQYF.

CDR3 sequence reads: CASSAPGQGHSPLHF. CDR3 nucleotides: TGTGCCAGCAGCGCCCCGGGACAGGGGCATTCACCCCTCCACTTT. V is TRBV6-6 and J is TRBJ1-6; 10 nucleotides agree with TRBD1. The CDR3 has 15 residues. Losses at the gene ends were 6 bases for V and 8 bases for J; bases not matched to a gene: 7. Germline V gene lookup returns CDR1 MNHNY and CDR2 SVGAGI (reference sequence).

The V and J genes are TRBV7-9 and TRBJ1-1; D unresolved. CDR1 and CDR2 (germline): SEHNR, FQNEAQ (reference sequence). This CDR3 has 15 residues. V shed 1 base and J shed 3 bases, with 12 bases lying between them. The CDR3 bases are TGTGCCAGCAGCTTAGGTATCCTTCAGGACACTGAAGCTTTCTTT. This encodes CASSLGILQDTEAFF.